The 20 T cell receptor beta chains reported below all come from one sample, sequenced in a study of T cell changes during pregnancy in multiple sclerosis. Profiling relied on immunoSEQ multiplex PCR, and the TCRdb table lists in-frame clones only, not all of them. The repertoire includes 30,000 to 50,000 clones, around 93% of them detected once, and around 0.48% sits in the top ten. The sample in question was CD4+ T cells from peripheral blood mononuclear cells, obtained in the third trimester of pregnancy. Source of these receptors: a female donor in good health, enrolled as a control in a pregnancy study.

This chain uses TRBV11-2 with TRBJ2-7, with unresolved D. The CDR3 spans 11 residues. V lost 0 bases and J lost 12, with 9 bases in between. From germline, CDR1 is SGHAT and CDR2 FQNNGV. CDR3 bases: TGTGCCAGCAGCTTAGATTTCGGTCCGTACTTC. Translation: CASSLDFGPYF.

Points on this clone: At one end, the junction sequence differs from germline, possibly due to a read error. The rearrangement links TRBV6-1 to TRBJ2-3; TRBD1 might be the D (6 bases). Per germline, CDR1 MNHNS and CDR2 SASEGT. The CDR3 spans 14 residues. In DNA form, the CDR3 reads TGTGCTAGCATTCCGGGACAATTCACAGATACGCAGTATTTT. This sequence encodes CASIPGQFTDTQYF.

The chain joins TRBV6-5 to TRBJ2-7; 15 bases align to TRBD2. Trimming removed 6 bases from V and 3 bases from J; junction bases left unmatched: 3. The CDR3 is 15 residues long. The germline gives CDR1 MNHEY, CDR2 SVGAGI. The CDR3 is CASRGLAGGHYEQYF. CDR3 DNA sequence: TGTGCCAGCAGGGGACTAGCGGGGGGCCACTACGAGCAGTACTTC.

There are a few counts of this clone. The J gene is TRBJ2-3, the V gene TRBV9; TRBD2 matches 9 bases. Per germline, CDR1 SGDLS and CDR2 YYNGEE. The CDR3 runs 14 residues. The trim removed 0 bases at V and 5 bases at J, leaving 1 base unmatched. The chain's CDR3 is CASSVGTSEDTQYF. DNA of the CDR3: TGTGCCAGCAGCGTAGGGACTAGCGAAGATACGCAGTATTTT.

V usage is TRBV4-2 and J usage is TRBJ2-7; 14 positions agree with TRBD2. Germline V gene lookup returns CDR1 LGHNA and CDR2 YNFKEQ. V lost 4 bases to trimming and J lost 4 bases; unmatched junction nucleotides: 3. The CDR3 has 15 residues. The CDR3 DNA reads as TGTGCCAGCAGCCGAGGACTAGCGGGAGGTTACGAGCAGTACTTC. It encodes CASSRGLAGGYEQYF.

Sample share makes this clone medium-sized. V gene TRBV11-3 combines with J gene TRBJ2-2; D is perhaps TRBD1 (6 bases). The length of the CDR3 is 12 residues. The V end was cut by 6 bases, the J end by 7 bases, with 9 bases between. Looked up from germline, CDR1 is SGHNT and CDR2 is YENEEA. CDR3 coding DNA: TGTGCCAGCAGTTACAGGGTCGGGGAGCTGTTTTTT. Its translation is CASSYRVGELFF. The full variable domain, rest sourced from reference TRBV11-3 and TRBJ2-2, is EAGVVQSPRYKIIEKKQPVAFWCNPISGHNTLYWYLQNLGQGPELLIRYENEEAVDDSQLPKDRFSAERLKGVDSTLKIQPAELGDSAVYLCASSYRVGELFFGEGSRLTVL.

This sequence joins TRBV19 and TRBJ2-1; 10 bases match TRBD2. V lost 2 bases to trimming and J lost 6 bases; unmatched junction nucleotides: 7. The CDR3 has 16 residues. The germline CDR1 and CDR2 sequences are LNHDA and SQIVND (reference sequence). CDR3 in DNA: TGTGCCAGTAGTATACCACCTAGCGGGAGTATCAATGAGCAGTTCTTC. It translates to CASSIPPSGSINEQFF.

This clone was recorded once. V usage is TRBV7-6 and J usage is TRBJ1-1; possibly TRBD1 for D (6 bases). With 2 bases removed from V and 4 bases from J, the gap between germline ends came to 8 bases. CDR3 length equals 13 residues. Germline-derived CDR1 and CDR2 are SGHVS and FNYEAQ. The CDR3 region is CASSLTGSTEAFF. The DNA for the CDR3 is TGTGCCAGCAGCTTAACAGGGTCCACTGAAGCTTTCTTT.

V usage is TRBV29-1 and J usage is TRBJ2-2; 10 bases fit TRBD2. The CDR3 sequence is 16 residues long. With 4 bases clipped from V and 5 bases from J, the junction kept 10 bases outside the gene matches. Germline V gene data show CDR1 as SQVTM and CDR2 as ANQGSEA. CDR3 coding DNA: TGCAGCGTTGGACTGCCTAGCGGGAGCGAAACCGGGGAGCTGTTTTTT. This translates into CSVGLPSGSETGELFF.

In its sample, this clone was seen once. The CDR3 bases are TGTGCCTGGAGTGGGGCGAGCTCCTATAATTCACCCCTCCACTTT. It codes for CAWSGASSYNSPLHF. V usage is TRBV30 and J usage is TRBJ1-6; no reliable D call. Germline values: CDR1 GTSNPN, CDR2 SVGIG (reference sequence). Trimming shortened V by 1 base and J by 0 bases, and 7 bases separated the two germline ends. This CDR3 is 15 amino acids long. Based on the CDR3 plus reference TRBV30 and TRBJ1-6, the full variable domain is SQTIHQWPATLVQPVGSPLSLECTVEGTSNPNLYWYRQAAGRGLQLLFYSVGIGQISSEVPQNLSASRPQDRQFILSSKKLLLSDSGFYLCAWSGASSYNSPLHFGNGTRLTVT.

The chain has TRBV4-2 and TRBJ2-2, with D tentatively TRBD2 (6 bases). Trimming stripped 0 bases from V and 1 base from J, with 24 bases between. Germline V gene sequence: CDR1 LGHNA, CDR2 YNFKEQ. The CDR3 length is 21 residues. In DNA, the CDR3 is TGTGCCAGCAGCCAAGATAGGGTCGGAGCGGGCCTTCGAATGAACACCGGGGAGCTGTTTTTT. Translating it yields CASSQDRVGAGLRMNTGELFF.

The chain recombines TRBV28 with TRBJ2-7; D unclear. The CDR3 has 14 amino acids. The germline V gene encodes CDR1 MDHEN and CDR2 SYDVKM. The germline V and J ends were trimmed by 3 bases and 0 bases, with 9 bases remaining between them. In nucleotides, the CDR3 is TGTGCCAGCAGTTTGGCACCCAGCTCCTACGAGCAGTACTTC. Protein product: CASSLAPSSYEQYF.

This clone has just one count. The V gene is TRBV5-5, the J gene TRBJ1-1, with 9 nucleotides matching TRBD1. V gave up 0 bases and J gave up 4 bases; unmatched junction bases: 7. The CDR3 consists of 16 residues. Germline V gives CDR1 SGHKS, CDR2 YYEKEE (reference sequence). CDR3 sequence: CASSLDRQGVRTEAFF. The CDR3 DNA sequence: TGTGCCAGCAGCTTGGATAGACAGGGGGTACGCACTGAAGCTTTCTTT.

V gene TRBV7-9 combines with J gene TRBJ2-7, with a tentative D call TRBD1 (5 bases). The CDR3 runs 14 residues. Between the trimmed V and J ends, which lost 0 bases and 2 bases, there was a span of 8 bases. CDR1 is SEHNR and CDR2 is FQNEAQ in the germline V gene (reference sequence). CDR3 sequence (DNA): TGTGCCAGCAGCTTAGCCCCAGGGCCCTACGAGCAGTACTTC. It yields the protein CASSLAPGPYEQYF.

V gene TRBV28 combines with J gene TRBJ1-5; 8 nucleotides line up with TRBD1. The V gene's germline CDR1 is MDHEN and CDR2 SYDVKM. This CDR3 is 15 amino acids long. Trimming removed 1 base from V and 6 bases from J; junction bases left unmatched: 5. The DNA for the CDR3 is TGTGCCAGCAGTTTATTTACAGGGGGGAGTCAGCCCCAGCATTTT. This codes for CASSLFTGGSQPQHF.

The V call is TRBV25-1, the J call TRBJ2-5; a weak D match, TRBD1 (6 bases). Germline lookup yields CDR1 MGHDK and CDR2 SYGVNS. With 5 bases removed from V and 5 bases from J, the gap between germline ends came to 18 bases. The CDR3 loop spans 15 amino acids. This CDR3 reads CASSTSRRRGETQYF. For the CDR3, the DNA is TGTGCCAGCAGTACTTCTCGACGTAGGGGGGAGACCCAGTACTTC.

The V gene is TRBV5-1, the J gene TRBJ2-1; D is perhaps TRBD2 (6 bases). V gave up 0 bases and J gave up 12 bases, with 7 bases separating them. Looked up from germline, CDR1 is SGHRS and CDR2 is YFSETQ. This CDR3 has 11 residues. The CDR3 bases are TGCGCCAGCAGCTTGGAGGGACTGCAGTTCTTC. Amino acid sequence: CASSLEGLQFF. Full variable domain (remainder filled in from reference TRBV5-1 and TRBJ2-1): KAGVTQTPRYLIKTRGQQVTLSCSPISGHRSVSWYQQTPGQGLQFLFEYFSETQRNKGNFPGRFSGRQFSNSRSEMNVSTLELGDSALYLCASSLEGLQFFGPGTRLTVL.

The chain combines TRBV9 with TRBJ1-2; 7 bases line up with TRBD1. Germline CDR1 and CDR2: SGDLS and YYNGEE. Trimming cost V 3 bases and J 2 bases; bases outside gene matches: 13. There are 17 residues in the CDR3. DNA for the CDR3: TGTGCCAGCAGCGCTCGACAGGGTTTGTATTCGAACTATGGCTACACCTTC. It translates to CASSARQGLYSNYGYTF.

The chain combines TRBV10-3 with TRBJ2-1; D is perhaps TRBD2 (5 bases). The CDR3 runs to 15 residues. CDR1 is ENHRY and CDR2 is SYGVKD in the germline V gene. Trimming removed 2 bases at V and 6 bases at J, with 14 bases between. The CDR3 sequence: CAISEKAPRGNEQFF. CDR3 nucleotides: TGTGCCATCAGTGAGAAGGCCCCCCGGGGCAATGAGCAGTTCTTC.

This chain uses TRBV11-2 with TRBJ1-2; 7 bases fit TRBD1. The V and J ends lost 6 bases and 7 bases, in that order; junction bases with no gene match: 20. Germline V gene data show CDR1 as SGHAT and CDR2 as FQNNGV. This CDR3 contains 17 residues. The CDR3 region is CASRAPAEGARLGGYTF. CDR3 in DNA: TGTGCCAGCAGGGCCCCGGCCGAGGGGGCCCGGCTGGGTGGCTACACCTTC.